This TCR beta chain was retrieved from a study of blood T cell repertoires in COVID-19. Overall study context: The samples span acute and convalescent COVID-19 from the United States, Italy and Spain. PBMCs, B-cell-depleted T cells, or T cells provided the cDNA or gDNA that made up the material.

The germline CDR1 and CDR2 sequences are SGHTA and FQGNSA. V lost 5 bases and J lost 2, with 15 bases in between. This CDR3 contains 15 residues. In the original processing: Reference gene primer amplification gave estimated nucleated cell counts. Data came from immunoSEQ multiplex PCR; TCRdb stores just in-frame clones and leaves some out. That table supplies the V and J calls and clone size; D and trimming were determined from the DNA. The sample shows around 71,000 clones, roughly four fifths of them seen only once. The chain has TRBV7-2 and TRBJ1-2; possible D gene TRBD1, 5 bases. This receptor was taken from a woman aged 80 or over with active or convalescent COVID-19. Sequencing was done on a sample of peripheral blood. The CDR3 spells CASSPGEGINYGYTF. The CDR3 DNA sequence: TGTGCCAGCAGCCCCGGGGAGGGGATCAACTATGGCTACACCTTC.